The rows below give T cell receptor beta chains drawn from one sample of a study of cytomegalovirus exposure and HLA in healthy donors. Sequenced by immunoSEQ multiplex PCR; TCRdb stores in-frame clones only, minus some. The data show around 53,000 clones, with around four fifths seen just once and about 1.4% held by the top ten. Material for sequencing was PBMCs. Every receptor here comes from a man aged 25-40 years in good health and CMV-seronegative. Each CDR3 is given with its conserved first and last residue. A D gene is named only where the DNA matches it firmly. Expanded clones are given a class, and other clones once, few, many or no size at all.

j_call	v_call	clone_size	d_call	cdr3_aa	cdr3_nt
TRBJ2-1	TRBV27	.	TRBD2	CASSTTRTSGRYEQFF	TGTGCCAGCAGTACAACCAGGACTAGCGGGAGGTATGAGCAGTTCTTC
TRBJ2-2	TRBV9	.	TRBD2	CASSGRTSGGAGELFF	TGTGCCAGCAGCGGACGGACTAGCGGGGGCGCCGGGGAGCTGTTTTTT
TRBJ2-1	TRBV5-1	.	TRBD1	CASSLTEDRGFFNEQFF	TGCGCCAGCAGCTTGACCGAGGACAGGGGGTTTTTCAATGAGCAGTTCTTC
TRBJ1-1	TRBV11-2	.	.	CASRRGDGGGGAFF	TGTGCCAGCAGGCGCGGGGACGGGGGTGGTGGGGCTTTCTTT
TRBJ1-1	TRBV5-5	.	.	CASSGKGMNTEAFF	TGTGCCAGCAGCGGAAAGGGGATGAACACTGAAGCTTTCTTT
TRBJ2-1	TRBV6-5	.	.	CASSRNRVEQFF	TGTGCCAGCAGCCGTAACAGGGTTGAGCAGTTCTTC
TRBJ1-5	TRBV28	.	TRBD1	CASRAGQEDQPQHF	TGTGCCAGCAGGGCGGGACAGGAGGATCAGCCCCAGCATTTT
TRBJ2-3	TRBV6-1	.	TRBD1	CASSEMDRGSDTQYF	TGTGCCAGCAGTGAGATGGACAGGGGTTCCGATACGCAGTATTTT
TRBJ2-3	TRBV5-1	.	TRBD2	CASSPGLGSADTQYF	TGCGCCAGCAGCCCGGGACTAGGGTCGGCAGATACGCAGTATTTT
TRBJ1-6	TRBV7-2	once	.	CASSLWQEPYNSPLHF	TGTGCCAGCAGCTTATGGCAGGAACCATATAATTCACCCCTCCACTTT
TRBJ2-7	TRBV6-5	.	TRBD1	CASSRTRDRAYEQYF	TGTGCCAGCAGTAGAACTCGGGACAGAGCCTACGAGCAGTACTTC
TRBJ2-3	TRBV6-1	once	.	CASRTGQLYTDTQYF	TGTGCCAGCAGGACTGGACAGCTCTACACAGATACGCAGTATTTT
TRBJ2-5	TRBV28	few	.	CASSFGGPGTQYF	TGTGCCAGCAGTTTCGGGGGGCCAGGGACCCAGTACTTC
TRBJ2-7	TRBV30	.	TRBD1	CAWRKIGQGITYEQYF	TGTGCCTGGAGGAAGATCGGACAGGGAATAACCTACGAGCAGTACTTC
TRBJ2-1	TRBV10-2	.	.	CASSDGGSGYNEQFF	TGCGCCAGCAGTGACGGCGGCTCGGGTTACAATGAGCAGTTCTTC
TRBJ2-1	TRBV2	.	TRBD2	CASSDSPGLAGGFIRNEQFF	TGTGCCAGCAGTGATTCCCCGGGACTAGCGGGAGGGTTCATTCGGAATGAGCAGTTCTTC
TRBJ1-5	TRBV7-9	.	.	CASSLGGGRSNQPQHF	TGTGCCAGCAGCTTAGGGGGGGGACGGAGCAATCAGCCCCAGCATTTT
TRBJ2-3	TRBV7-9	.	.	CASSFPLADTQYF	TGTGCCAGCAGCTTCCCCCTAGCAGATACGCAGTATTTT
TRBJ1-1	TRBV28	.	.	CASSLVQGGTEAFF	TGTGCCAGCAGTTTAGTTCAGGGAGGCACTGAAGCTTTCTTT
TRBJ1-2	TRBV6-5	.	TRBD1	CASSAQGGSYGYTF	TGTGCCAGCAGTGCTCAGGGGGGATCCTATGGCTACACCTTC
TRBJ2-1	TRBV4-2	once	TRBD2	CASSQAPLRTSGRASSYNEQFF	TGTGCCAGCAGCCAAGCCCCCCTCAGGACTAGCGGGAGGGCGAGCTCCTACAATGAGCAGTTCTTC
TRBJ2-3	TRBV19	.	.	CASSNRLRALTDTQYF	TGTGCCAGTAGTAACCGATTGAGGGCCCTTACAGATACGCAGTATTTT
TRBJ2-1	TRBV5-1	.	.	CASSTGENYNEQFF	TGCGCCAGCAGCACTGGGGAGAACTACAATGAGCAGTTCTTC
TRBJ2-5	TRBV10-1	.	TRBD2	CARNKGLAGQETQYF	TGCGCCAGAAACAAGGGGCTAGCGGGGCAAGAGACCCAGTACTTC
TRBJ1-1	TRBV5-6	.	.	CASSRLGGVFTEAFF	TGTGCCAGCAGCCGGTTAGGGGGGGTGTTCACTGAAGCTTTCTTT
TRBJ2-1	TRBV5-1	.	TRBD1	CASRNLAQGAVEQFF	TGCGCCAGCAGAAATCTCGCTCAGGGGGCGGTTGAGCAGTTCTTC
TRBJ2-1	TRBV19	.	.	CASKPRGKLEYDEQFF	TGTGCCAGTAAGCCTCGCGGTAAGCTTGAATACGATGAGCAGTTCTTC
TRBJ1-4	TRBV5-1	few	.	CASSLGGLDEKLFF	TGCGCCAGCAGCTTGGGGGGACTTGATGAAAAACTGTTTTTT
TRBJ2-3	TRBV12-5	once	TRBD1	CVSGTTTGDPYTDTQYF	TGTGTTAGTGGAACTACGACAGGGGACCCTTACACAGATACGCAGTATTTT
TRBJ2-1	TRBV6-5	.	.	CASNSGREQFF	TGTGCCAGTAATAGCGGACGGGAGCAGTTCTTC
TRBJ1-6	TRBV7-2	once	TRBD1	CASSLEVVRGTVDSPLHF	TGTGCCAGCAGCTTAGAAGTCGTCAGGGGGACCGTGGATTCACCCCTCCACTTT
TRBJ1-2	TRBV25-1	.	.	CASSDSGGRTYGYTF	TGTGCCAGCAGTGACTCCGGAGGACGGACCTATGGCTACACCTTC
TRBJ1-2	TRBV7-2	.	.	CASSVGTFSDGYTF	TGTGCCAGCAGCGTCGGGACTTTTTCTGATGGCTACACCTTC
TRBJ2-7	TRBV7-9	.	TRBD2	CASSQIGTGGYEQYF	TGTGCCAGCAGCCAGATCGGGACGGGGGGCTACGAGCAGTACTTC
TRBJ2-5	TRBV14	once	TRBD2	CASSRPGRVPETQYF	TGTGCCAGCAGCCGACCCGGGAGGGTCCCGGAGACCCAGTACTTC
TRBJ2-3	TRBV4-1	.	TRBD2	CASSQARAGEVTDTQYF	TGCGCCAGCAGCCAAGCTCGAGCGGGAGAAGTCACAGATACGCAGTATTTT
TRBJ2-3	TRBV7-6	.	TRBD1	CASSERTGDSHTDTQYF	TGTGCCAGCAGTGAACGTACCGGGGACAGCCACACAGATACGCAGTATTTT
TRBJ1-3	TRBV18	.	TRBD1	CASSPGTGDSGNTIYF	TGTGCCAGCTCTCCCGGGACAGGAGACTCTGGAAACACCATATATTTT
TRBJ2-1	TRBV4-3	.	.	CASSHVSGLSSYNEQFF	TGCGCCAGCAGCCATGTCAGCGGGCTCAGCTCCTACAATGAGCAGTTCTTC
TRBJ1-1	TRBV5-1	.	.	CASSLAGMMNTEAFF	TGCGCCAGCAGCTTGGCAGGGATGATGAACACTGAAGCTTTCTTT
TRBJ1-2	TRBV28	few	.	CASSSSTQNYGYTF	TGTGCCAGCAGTTCCTCGACACAGAACTATGGCTACACCTTC
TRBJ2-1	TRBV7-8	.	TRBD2	CASSSRATSGRSYNEQFF	TGTGCCAGCAGCTCGCGGGCGACTAGCGGGAGGTCCTACAATGAGCAGTTCTTC
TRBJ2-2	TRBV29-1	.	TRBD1	CSGGRGQGAGELFF	TGCAGCGGGGGCAGGGGCCAGGGGGCCGGGGAGCTGTTTTTT
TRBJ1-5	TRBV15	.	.	CATSSLGSNQPQHF	TGTGCCACCAGCAGTCTCGGTAGCAATCAGCCCCAGCATTTT
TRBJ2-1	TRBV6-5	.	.	CASSYTGSAYNEQFF	TGTGCCAGCAGTTATACAGGGTCGGCCTACAATGAGCAGTTCTTC
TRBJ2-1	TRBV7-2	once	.	CASSNRQDYNEQFF	TGTGCCAGCAGCAATCGACAAGACTACAATGAGCAGTTCTTC
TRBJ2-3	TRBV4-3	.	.	CASSQNGGPTDTQYF	TGCGCCAGCAGCCAGAACGGGGGACCCACAGATACGCAGTATTTT
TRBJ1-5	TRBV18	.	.	CASSTETGGEQPQHF	TGTGCCAGTTCAACCGAGACGGGGGGCGAACAGCCCCAGCATTTT
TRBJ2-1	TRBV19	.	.	CASSTPGTSSSYNEQFF	TGTGCCAGTAGTACCCCCGGGACATCGAGCTCCTACAATGAGCAGTTCTTC
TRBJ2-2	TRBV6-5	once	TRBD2	CASRRLAGGVGELFF	TGTGCCAGCAGGCGACTAGCGGGAGGGGTCGGGGAGCTGTTTTTT
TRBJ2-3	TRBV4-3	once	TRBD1	CASSPMRGQGQDTQYF	TGCGCCAGCAGCCCGATGAGGGGACAGGGGCAAGATACGCAGTATTTT
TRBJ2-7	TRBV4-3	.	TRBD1	CASSHSGTGESYEQYF	TGCGCCAGCAGCCACAGCGGGACAGGGGAGTCCTACGAGCAGTACTTC
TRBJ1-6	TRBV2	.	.	CASSGLGGGNSPLHF	TGTGCCAGCAGTGGGTTAGGAGGAGGCAATTCACCCCTCCACTTT
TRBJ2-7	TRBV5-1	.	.	CASRTTYTTYEQYF	TGCGCCAGCAGGACGACCTATACTACCTACGAGCAGTACTTC
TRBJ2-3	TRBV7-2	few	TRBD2	CASSRGFQLAGTQTDTQYF	TGTGCCAGCAGCCGTGGGTTCCAACTAGCGGGGACCCAAACAGATACGCAGTATTTT
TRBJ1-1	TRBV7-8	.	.	CASSLRRTQNTEAFF	TGTGCCAGCAGCTTGAGAAGGACTCAGAACACTGAAGCTTTCTTT
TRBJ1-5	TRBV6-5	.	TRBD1	CASSRTGYQPQHF	TGTGCCAGCAGCAGGACAGGCTATCAGCCCCAGCATTTT
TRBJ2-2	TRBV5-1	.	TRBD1	CASGPETGGLWAGELFF	TGCGCCAGCGGCCCCGAGACAGGGGGCCTTTGGGCCGGGGAGCTGTTTTTT